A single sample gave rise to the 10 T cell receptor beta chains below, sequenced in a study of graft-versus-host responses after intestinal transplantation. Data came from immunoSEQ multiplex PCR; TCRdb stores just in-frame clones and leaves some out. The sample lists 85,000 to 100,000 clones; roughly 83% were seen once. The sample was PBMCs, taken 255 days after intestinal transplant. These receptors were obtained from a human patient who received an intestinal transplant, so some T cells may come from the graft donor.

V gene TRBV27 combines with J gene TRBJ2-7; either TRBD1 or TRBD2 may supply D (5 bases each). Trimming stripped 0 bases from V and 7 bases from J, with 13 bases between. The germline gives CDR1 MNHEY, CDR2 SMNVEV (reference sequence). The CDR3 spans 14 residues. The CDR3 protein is CASSLSGLAGEQYF. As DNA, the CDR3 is TGTGCCAGCAGTTTATCGGGGCTAGCTGGGGAGCAGTACTTC.

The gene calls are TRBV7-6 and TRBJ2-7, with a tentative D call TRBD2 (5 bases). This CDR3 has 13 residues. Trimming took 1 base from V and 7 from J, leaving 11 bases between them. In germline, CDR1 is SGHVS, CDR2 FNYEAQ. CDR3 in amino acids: CASSLDPGWEQYF. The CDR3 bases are TGTGCCAGCAGCTTAGACCCGGGATGGGAGCAGTACTTC.

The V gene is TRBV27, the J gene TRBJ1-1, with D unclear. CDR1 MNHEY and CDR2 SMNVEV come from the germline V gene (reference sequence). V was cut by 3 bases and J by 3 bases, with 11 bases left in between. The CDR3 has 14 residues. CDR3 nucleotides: TGTGCCAGCAGTTTCTCGGGCTATGACACTGAAGCTTTCTTT. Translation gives CASSFSGYDTEAFF.

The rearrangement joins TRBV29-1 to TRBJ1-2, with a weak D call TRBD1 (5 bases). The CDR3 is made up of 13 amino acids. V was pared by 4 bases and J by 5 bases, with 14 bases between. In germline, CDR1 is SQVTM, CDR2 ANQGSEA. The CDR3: CSVAAAGAYGYTF. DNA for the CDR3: TGCAGCGTTGCCGCAGCCGGGGCATATGGCTACACCTTC. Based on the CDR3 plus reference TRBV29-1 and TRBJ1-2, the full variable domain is SAVISQKPSRDICQRGTSLTIQCQVDSQVTMMFWYRQQPGQSLTLIATANQGSEATYESGFVIDKFPISRPNLTFSTLTVSNMSPEDSSIYLCSVAAAGAYGYTFGSGTRLTVV.

The CDR3 loop reads CASSQDPGVNEQFF. The CDR3 nucleotides read TGCGCCAGCAGCCAAGATCCAGGGGTCAATGAGCAGTTCTTC. The chain joins TRBV4-1 to TRBJ2-1; the D gene is possibly TRBD1 (6 bases). This CDR3 region has 14 residues. V was pared by 0 bases and J by 6 bases, with 9 bases between. The germline V gene has CDR1 MGHRA and CDR2 YSYEKL.

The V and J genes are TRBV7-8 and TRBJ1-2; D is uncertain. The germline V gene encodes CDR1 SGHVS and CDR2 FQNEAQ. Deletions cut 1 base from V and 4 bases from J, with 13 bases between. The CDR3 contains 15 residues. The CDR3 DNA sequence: TGTGCCAGCAGCTTAGTCTCTGAGGGAGGCTATGGCTACACCTTC. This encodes CASSLVSEGGYGYTF. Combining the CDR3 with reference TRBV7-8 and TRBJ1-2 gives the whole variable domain GAGVSQSPRYKVAKRGQDVALRCDPISGHVSLFWYQQALGQGPEFLTYFQNEAQLDKSGLPSDRFFAERPEGSVSTLKIQRTQQEDSAVYLCASSLVSEGGYGYTFGSGTRLTVV.

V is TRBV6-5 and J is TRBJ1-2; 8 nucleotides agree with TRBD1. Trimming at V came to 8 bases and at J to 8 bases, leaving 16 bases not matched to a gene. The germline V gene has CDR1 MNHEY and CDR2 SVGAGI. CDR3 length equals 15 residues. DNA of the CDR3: TGTGCCAGCGGTAACCTCGCGGACAGGGCAAGGGGCTACACCTTC. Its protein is CASGNLADRARGYTF.

DNA for the CDR3: TGTGCCAGCAGTGGAGTGACTAGCGGATACACAGATACGCAGTATTTT. Translating it yields CASSGVTSGYTDTQYF. This chain connects TRBV6-1 to TRBJ2-3, with 9 bases matching TRBD2. This CDR3 is built from 16 residues. After removal of 4 bases from V and 2 bases from J, the junction contained 7 bases not matched to a gene. CDR1 is MNHNS and CDR2 is SASEGT in the germline V gene.

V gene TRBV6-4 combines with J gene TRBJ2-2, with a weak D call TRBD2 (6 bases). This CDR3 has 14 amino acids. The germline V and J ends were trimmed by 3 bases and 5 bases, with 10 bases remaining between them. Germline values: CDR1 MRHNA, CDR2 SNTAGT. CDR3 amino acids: CASSEDGGTGELFF. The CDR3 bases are TGTGCCAGCAGTGAAGACGGGGGAACCGGGGAGCTGTTTTTT.

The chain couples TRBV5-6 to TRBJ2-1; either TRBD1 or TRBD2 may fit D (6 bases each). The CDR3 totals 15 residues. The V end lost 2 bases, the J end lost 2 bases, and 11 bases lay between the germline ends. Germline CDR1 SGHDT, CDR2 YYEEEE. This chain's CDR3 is CASSLGGGPYNEQFF. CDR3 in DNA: TGTGCCAGCAGCTTAGGAGGGGGGCCCTACAATGAGCAGTTCTTC.